This TCR beta chain comes out of a study of post-analysis software for immune sequencing data. Across the study: The disease courses covered relapsing-remitting, secondary progressive and progressive-relapsing multiple sclerosis.

Note on this clonotype: As yet, its antigen is unknown.

Findings and limits, study-wide: The five TRBV segments detected at higher frequency in patients than in controls included TRBV5-6, TRBV5-1 and TRBV20-1. Multiple sclerosis was associated with a significant reduction in normalized Chao1 diversity relative to controls.

cDNA libraries of TCR beta carried unique molecular identifiers. It was from roughly 1.1 to 9.2 million T cells that 450,000 to 550,000 cDNA molecules came. TCRdb re-analysed the PCR reads in MiXCR, keeping a single row per CDR3 protein. The table lists about 380,000 distinct CDR3 sequences, around 37% of them singletons. Germline V CDR1 and CDR2: SEHNR, FQNEAQ (reference sequence). There are 14 residues in the CDR3. The ends were cut back, 6 bases at V and 0 bases at J, with 11 bases in the middle. This clonotype was sampled from a girl between 5 and 17 years old with multiple sclerosis. Sequencing used blood. The rearrangement uses TRBV7-9 and TRBJ1-1, with D perhaps matching TRBD1 (5 bases). The CDR3 nucleotides read TGTGCCAGCAGAAGGGGAGCATTGAACACTGAAGCTTTCTTT. It translates to CASRRGALNTEAFF.